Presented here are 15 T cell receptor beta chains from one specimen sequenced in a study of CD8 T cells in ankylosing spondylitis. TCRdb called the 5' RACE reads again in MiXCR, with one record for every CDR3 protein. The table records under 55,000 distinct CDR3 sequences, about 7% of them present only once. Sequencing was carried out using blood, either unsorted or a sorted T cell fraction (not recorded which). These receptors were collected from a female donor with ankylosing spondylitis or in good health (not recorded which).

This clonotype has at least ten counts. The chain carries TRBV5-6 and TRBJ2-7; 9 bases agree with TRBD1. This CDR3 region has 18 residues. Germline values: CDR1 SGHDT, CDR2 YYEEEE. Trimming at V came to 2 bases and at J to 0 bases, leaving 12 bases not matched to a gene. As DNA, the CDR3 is TGTGCCAGCAGCTTTGGAACAGGGGGCCCTTCAAGCTCCTACGAGCAGTACGTC. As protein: CASSFGTGGPSSSYEQYV.

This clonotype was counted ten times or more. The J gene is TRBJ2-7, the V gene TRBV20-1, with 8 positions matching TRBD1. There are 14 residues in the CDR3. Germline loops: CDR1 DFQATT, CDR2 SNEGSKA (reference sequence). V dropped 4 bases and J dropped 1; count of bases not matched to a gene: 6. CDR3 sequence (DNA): TGCAGTGCTACAAGGACAGGGATGTCCTACGAGCAGTACGTC. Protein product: CSATRTGMSYEQYV.

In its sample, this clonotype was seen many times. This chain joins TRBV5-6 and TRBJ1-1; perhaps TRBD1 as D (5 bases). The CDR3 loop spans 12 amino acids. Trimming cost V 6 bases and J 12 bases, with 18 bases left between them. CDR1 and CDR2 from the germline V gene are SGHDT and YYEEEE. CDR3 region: CASTPGRGSTFF. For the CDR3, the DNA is TGTGCCAGCACCCCGGGGAGGGGATCGACTTTCTTT.

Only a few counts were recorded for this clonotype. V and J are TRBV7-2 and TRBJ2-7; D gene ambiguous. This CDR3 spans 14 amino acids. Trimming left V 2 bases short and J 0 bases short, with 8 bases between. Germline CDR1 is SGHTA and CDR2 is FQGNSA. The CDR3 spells CASSLIEDSYEQYV. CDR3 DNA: TGTGCCAGCAGCTTAATCGAGGACTCCTACGAGCAGTACGTC.

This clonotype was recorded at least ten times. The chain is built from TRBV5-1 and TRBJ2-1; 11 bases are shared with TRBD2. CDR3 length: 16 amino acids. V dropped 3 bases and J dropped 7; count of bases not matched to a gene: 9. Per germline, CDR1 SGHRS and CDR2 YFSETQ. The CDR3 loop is CASSSDSGGAKNEQFF. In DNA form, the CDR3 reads TGCGCCAGCAGCTCCGATAGCGGGGGGGCAAAGAATGAGCAGTTCTTC.

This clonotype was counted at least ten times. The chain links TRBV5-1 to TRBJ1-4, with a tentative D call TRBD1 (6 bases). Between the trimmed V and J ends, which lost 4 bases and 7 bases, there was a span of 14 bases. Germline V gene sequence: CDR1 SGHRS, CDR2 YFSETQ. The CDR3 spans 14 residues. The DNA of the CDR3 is TGCGCCAGCAGCCCGTTCGGGGGCAGTGAAAAACTGTTTTTT. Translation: CASSPFGGSEKLFF.

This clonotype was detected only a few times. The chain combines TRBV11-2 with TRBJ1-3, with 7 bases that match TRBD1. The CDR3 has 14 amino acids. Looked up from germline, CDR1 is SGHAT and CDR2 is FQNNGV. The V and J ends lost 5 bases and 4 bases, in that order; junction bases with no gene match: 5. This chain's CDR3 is CASSHDRVGNTIYF. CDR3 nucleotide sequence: TGTGCCAGCAGCCATGACAGGGTGGGAAACACCATATATTTT.

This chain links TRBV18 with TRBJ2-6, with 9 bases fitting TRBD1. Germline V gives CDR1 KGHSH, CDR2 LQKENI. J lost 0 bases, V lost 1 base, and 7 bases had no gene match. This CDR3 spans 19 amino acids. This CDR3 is CASSPRDRDYLSGANVLTF. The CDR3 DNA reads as TGTGCCAGCTCACCACGGGACAGGGATTACCTCTCTGGGGCCAACGTCCTGACTTTC.

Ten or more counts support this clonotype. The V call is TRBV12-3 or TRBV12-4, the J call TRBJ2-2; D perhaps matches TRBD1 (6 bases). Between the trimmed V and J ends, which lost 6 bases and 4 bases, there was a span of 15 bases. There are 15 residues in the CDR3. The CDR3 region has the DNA TGTGCCAGCAGCACTACAGGGTTGGGCACCGGGGAGCTGTTTTTT. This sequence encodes CASSTTGLGTGELFF.

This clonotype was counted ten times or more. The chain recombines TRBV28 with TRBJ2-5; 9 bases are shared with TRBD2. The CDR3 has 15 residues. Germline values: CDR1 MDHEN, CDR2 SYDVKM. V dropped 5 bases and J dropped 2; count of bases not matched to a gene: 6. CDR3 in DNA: TGTGCCAGCAGTATGGCTAGCGGGACGCAAGAGACCCAGTACTTC. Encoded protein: CASSMASGTQETQYF.

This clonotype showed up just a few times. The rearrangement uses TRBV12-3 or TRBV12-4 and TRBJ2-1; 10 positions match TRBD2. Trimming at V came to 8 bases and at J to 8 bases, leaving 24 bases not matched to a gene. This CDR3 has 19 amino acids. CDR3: CASCQILAGVTRGRYEQFF. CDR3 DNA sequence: TGTGCCAGCTGTCAAATCCTAGCGGGGGTGACTCGGGGGCGGTATGAGCAGTTCTTC.

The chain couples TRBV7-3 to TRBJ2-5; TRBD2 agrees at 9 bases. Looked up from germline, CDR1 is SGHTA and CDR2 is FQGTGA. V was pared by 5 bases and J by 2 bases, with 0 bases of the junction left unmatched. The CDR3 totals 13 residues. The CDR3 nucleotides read TGTGCCAGCAGCGGACTAGCGCAAGAGACCCAGTACTTC. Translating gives CASSGLAQETQYF.

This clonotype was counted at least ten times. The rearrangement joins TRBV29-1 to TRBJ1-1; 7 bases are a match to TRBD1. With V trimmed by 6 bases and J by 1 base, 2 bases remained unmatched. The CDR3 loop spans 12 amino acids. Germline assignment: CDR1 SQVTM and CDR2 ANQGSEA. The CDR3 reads CSVWDRNTEAFF. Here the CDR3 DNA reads TGCAGCGTGTGGGACAGGAACACTGAAGCTTTCTTT.

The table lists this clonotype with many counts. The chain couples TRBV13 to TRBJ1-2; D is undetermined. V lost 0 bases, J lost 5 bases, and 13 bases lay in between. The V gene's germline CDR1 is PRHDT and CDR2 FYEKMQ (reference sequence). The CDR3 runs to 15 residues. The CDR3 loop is CASSLGDGFRYGYTF. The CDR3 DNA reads TGTGCCAGCAGCTTAGGTGACGGGTTCAGGTATGGCTACACCTTC.

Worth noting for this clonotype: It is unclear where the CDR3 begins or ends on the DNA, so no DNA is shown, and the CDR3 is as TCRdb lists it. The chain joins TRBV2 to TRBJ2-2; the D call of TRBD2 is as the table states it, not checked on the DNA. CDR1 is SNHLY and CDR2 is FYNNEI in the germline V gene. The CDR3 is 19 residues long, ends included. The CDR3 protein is CACCFLGLAPIGDTGELFF.